This TCR beta chain was sequenced during a study of T cell responses to AZD1222 COVID-19 vaccine. Pooling covered second doses at about 4 or about 12 weeks. Study-wide points: Following two doses of AZD1222, Spike-specific TCR breadth and depth rose.

V was pared by 8 bases and J by 0 bases, with 10 bases between. Germline loops: CDR1 KGHSH, CDR2 LQKENI. The CDR3 runs to 13 residues. Method: immunoSEQ multiplex PCR; TCRdb's copy keeps in-frame clones and lacks some. The repertoire holds fewer than 100,000 clones, with approximately 84% as singletons. In regard to this clone: The antigen is undetermined.

Sequencing was performed on peripheral blood, taken 28 days after the second AZD1222 dose. The gene calls are TRBV18 and TRBJ1-1; D not certain. This sequence was found in an adult who received the AZD1222 COVID-19 vaccine. The CDR3, as DNA: TGTGCCAGCCTCGGTATCATGAACACTGAAGCTTTCTTT. Protein: CASLGIMNTEAFF. Supplemented by reference TRBV18 and TRBJ1-1, the full variable domain reads NAGVMQNPRHLVRRRGQEARLRCSPMKGHSHVYWYRQLPEEGLKFMVYLQKENIIDESGMPKERFSAEFPKEGPSILRIQQVVRGDSAAYFCASLGIMNTEAFFGQGTRLTVV.